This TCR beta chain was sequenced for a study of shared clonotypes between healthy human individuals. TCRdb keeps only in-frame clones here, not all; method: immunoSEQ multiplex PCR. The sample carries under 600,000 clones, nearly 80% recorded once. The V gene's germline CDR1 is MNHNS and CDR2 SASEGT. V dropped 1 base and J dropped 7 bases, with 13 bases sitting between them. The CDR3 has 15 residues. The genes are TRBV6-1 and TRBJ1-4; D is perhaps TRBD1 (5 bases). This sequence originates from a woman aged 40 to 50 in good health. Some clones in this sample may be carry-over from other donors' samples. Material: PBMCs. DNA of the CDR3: TGTGCCAGCAGTGAAGTAAGCGGGACGAGTGAAAAACTGTTTTTT. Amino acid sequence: CASSEVSGTSEKLFF.